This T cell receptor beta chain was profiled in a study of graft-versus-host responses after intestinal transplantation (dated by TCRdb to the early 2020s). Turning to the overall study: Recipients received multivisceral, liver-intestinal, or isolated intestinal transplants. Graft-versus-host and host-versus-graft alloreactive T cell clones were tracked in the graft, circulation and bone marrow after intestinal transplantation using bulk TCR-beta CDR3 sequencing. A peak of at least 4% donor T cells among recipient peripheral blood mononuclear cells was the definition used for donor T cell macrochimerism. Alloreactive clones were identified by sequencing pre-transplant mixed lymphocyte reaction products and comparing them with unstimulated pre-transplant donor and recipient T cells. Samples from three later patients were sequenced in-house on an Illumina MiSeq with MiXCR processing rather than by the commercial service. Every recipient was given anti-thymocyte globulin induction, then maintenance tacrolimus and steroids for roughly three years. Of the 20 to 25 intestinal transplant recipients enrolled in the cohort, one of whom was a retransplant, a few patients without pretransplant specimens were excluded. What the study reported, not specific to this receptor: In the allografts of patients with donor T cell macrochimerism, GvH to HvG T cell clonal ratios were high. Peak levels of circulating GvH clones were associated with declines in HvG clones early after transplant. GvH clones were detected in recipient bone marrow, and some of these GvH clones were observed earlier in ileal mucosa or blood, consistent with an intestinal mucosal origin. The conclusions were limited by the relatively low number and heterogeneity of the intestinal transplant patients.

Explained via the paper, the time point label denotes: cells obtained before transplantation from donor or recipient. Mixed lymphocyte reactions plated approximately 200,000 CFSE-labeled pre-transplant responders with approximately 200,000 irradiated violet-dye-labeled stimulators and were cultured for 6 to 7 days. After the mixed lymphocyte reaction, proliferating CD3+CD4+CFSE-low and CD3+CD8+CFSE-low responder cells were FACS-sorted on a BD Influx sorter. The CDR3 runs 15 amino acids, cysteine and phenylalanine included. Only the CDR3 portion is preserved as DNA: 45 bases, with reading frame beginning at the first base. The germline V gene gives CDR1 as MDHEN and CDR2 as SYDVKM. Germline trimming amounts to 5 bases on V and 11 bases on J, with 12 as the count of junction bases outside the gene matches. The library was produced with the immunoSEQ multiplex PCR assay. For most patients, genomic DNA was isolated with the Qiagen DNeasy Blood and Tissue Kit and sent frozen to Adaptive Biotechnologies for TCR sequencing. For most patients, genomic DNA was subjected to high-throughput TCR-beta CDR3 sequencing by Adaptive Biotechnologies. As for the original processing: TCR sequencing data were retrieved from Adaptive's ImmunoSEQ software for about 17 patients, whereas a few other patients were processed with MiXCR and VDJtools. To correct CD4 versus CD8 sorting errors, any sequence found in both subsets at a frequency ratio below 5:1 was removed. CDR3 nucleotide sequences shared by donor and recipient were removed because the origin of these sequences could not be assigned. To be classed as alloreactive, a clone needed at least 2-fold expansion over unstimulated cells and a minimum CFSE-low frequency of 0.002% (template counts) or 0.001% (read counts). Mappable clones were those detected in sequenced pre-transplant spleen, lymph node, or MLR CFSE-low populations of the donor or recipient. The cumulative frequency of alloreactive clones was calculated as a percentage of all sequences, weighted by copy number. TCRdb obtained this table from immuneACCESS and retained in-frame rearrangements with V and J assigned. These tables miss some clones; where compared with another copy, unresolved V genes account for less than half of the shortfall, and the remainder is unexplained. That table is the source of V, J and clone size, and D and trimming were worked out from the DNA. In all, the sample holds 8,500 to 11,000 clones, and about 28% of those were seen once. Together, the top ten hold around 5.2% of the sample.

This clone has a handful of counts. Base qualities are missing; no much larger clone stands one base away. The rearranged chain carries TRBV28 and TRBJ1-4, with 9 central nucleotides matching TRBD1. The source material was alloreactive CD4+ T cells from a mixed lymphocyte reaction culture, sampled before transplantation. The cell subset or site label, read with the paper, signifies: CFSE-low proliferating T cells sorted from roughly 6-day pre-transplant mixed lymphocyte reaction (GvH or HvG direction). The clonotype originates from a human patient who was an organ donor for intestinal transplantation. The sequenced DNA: TGTGCCAGCAGTGCCCGGGACAGGGTTTCTAGGAAACTGTTTTTT. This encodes CASSARDRVSRKLFF. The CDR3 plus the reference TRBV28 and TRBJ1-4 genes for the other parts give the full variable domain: DVKVTQSSRYLVKRTGEKVFLECVQDMDHENMFWYRQDPGLGLRLIYFSYDVKMKEKGDIPEGYSVSREKKERFSLILESASTNQTSMYLCASSARDRVSRKLFFGSGTQLSVL.